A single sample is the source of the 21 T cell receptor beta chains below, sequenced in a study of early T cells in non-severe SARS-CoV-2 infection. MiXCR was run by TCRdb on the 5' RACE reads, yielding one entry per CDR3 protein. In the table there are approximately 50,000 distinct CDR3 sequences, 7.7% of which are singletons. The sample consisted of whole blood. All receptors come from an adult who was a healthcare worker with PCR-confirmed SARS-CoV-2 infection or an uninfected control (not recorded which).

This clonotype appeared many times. CDR3 residues: CASSTGTSFSYTGELFF. CDR3 bases: TGTGCCAGCAGCACCGGGACTAGCTTTTCGTACACCGGGGAGCTGTTTTTT. This chain joins TRBV5-4 and TRBJ2-2; 9 bases agree with TRBD2. The CDR3 sequence is 17 residues long. Germline V gene data show CDR1 as SGHNT and CDR2 as YYREEE (reference sequence). Trimming took 4 bases from V and 3 from J; bases not matched to a gene: 10.

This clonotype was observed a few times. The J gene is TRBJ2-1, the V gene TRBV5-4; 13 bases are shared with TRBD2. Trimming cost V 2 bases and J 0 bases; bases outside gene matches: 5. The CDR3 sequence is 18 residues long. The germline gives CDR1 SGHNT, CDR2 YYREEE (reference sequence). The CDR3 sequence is CASSLPGLAGLSYNEQFF. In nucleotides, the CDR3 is TGTGCCAGCAGCTTACCGGGACTAGCGGGGCTCTCCTACAATGAGCAGTTCTTC.

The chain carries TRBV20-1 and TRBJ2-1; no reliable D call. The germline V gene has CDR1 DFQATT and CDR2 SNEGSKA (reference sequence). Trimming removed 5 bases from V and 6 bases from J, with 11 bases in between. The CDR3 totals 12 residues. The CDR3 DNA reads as TGCAGTGCTCCCGTAATTCGCAATGAGCAGTTCTTC. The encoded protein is CSAPVIRNEQFF.

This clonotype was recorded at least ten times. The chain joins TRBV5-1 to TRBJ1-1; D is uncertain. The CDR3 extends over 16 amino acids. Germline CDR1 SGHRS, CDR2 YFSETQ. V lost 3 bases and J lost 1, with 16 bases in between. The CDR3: CASSSYSPSGNTEAFF. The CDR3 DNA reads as TGCGCCAGCAGCTCCTACTCCCCCTCTGGGAACACTGAAGCTTTCTTT.

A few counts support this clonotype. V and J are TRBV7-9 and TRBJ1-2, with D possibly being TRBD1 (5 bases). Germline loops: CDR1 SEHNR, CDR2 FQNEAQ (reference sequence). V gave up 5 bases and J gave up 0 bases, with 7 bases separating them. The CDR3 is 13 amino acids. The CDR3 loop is CASSQDTNYGYTF. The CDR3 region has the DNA TGTGCCAGCAGCCAGGACACTAACTATGGCTACACCTTC. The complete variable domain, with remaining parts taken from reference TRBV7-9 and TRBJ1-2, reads DTGVSQNPRHKITKRGQNVTFRCDPISEHNRLYWYRQTLGQGPEFLTYFQNEAQLEKSRLLSDRFSAERPKGSFSTLEIQRTEQGDSAMYLCASSQDTNYGYTFGSGTRLTVV.

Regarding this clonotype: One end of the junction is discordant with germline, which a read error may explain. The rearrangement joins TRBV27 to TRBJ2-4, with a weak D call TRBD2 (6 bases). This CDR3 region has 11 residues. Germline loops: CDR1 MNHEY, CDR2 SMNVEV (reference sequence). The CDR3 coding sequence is TGTGCCAGCAGTTGGGGAGGAGCTTTGCACTTC. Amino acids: CASSWGGALHF.

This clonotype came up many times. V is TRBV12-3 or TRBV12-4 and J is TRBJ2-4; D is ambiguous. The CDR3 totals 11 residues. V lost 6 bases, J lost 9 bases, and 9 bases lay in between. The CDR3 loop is CASSFKGIQYF. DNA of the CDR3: TGTGCCAGCAGCTTTAAAGGCATTCAGTACTTC.

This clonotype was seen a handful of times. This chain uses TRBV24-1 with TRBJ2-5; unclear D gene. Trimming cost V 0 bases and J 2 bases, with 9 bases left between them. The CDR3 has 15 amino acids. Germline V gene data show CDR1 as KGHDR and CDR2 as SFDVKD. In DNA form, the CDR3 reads TGTGCCACCAGTGATTTGCGAGAAGCACAAGAGACCCAGTACTTC. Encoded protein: CATSDLREAQETQYF.

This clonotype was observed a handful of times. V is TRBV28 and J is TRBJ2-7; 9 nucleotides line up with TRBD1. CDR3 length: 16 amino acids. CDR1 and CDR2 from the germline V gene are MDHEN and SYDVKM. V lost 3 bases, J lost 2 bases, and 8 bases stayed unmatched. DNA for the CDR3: TGTGCCAGCAGTTTTCGGGACAGGGCAAGACCCTACGAGCAGTACTTC. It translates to CASSFRDRARPYEQYF.

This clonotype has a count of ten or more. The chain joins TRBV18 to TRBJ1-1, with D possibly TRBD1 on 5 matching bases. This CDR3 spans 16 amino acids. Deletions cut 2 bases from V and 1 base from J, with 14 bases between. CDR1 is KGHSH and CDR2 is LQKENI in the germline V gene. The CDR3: CASSPMQGGWNTEAFF. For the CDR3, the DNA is TGTGCCAGCTCACCAATGCAGGGAGGATGGAACACTGAAGCTTTCTTT. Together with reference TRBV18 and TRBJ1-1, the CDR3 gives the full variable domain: NAGVMQNPRHLVRRRGQEARLRCSPMKGHSHVYWYRQLPEEGLKFMVYLQKENIIDESGMPKERFSAEFPKEGPSILRIQQVVRGDSAAYFCASSPMQGGWNTEAFFGQGTRLTVV.

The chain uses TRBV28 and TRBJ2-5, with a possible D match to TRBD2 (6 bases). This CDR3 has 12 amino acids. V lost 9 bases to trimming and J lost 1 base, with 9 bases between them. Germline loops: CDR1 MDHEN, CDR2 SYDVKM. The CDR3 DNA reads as TGTGCCAGTGGGGACTTCCAAGAGACCCAGTACTTC. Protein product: CASGDFQETQYF.

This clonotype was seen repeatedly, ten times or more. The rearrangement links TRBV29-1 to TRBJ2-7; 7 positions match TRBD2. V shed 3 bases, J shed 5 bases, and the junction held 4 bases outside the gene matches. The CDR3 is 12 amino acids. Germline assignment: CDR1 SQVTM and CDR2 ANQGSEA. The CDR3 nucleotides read TGCAGCGTTGATGGGGGGGGACACGAGCAGTACTTC. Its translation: CSVDGGGHEQYF.

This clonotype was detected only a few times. DNA of the CDR3: TGTGCCAGCAGCCCTGGGACACCTAACTATGGCTACACCTTC. The encoded protein is CASSPGTPNYGYTF. The chain joins TRBV7-2 to TRBJ1-2; tentative D call: TRBD1 (6 bases). With 5 bases removed from V and 0 bases from J, the gap between germline ends came to 10 bases. This CDR3 has 14 residues. Germline CDR1 SGHTA, CDR2 FQGNSA.

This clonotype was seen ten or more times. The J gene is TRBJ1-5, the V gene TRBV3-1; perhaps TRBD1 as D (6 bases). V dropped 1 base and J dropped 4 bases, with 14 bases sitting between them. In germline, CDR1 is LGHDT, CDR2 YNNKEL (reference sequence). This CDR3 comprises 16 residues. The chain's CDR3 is CASSQGLAQGNQPQHF. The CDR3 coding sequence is TGTGCCAGCAGCCAAGGGTTGGCACAGGGTAATCAGCCCCAGCATTTT.

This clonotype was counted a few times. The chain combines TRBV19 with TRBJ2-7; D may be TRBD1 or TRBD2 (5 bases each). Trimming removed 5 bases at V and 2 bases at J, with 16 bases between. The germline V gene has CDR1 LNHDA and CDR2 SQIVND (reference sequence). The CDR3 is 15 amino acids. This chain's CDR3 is CASSHPRAGTYEQYF. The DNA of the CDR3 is TGTGCCAGTAGTCACCCGCGGGCAGGGACCTACGAGCAGTACTTC.

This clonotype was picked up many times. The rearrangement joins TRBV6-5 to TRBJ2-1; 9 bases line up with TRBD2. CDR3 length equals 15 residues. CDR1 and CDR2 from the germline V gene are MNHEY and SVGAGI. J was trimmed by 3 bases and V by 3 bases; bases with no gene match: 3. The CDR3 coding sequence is TGTGCCAGCAGTTATGTAGCGGGGGACTACAATGAGCAGTTCTTC. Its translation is CASSYVAGDYNEQFF.

CDR3 protein: CSAPGAESSYEQYF. The CDR3 nucleotides read TGCAGTGCTCCTGGCGCCGAGAGCTCCTACGAGCAGTACTTC. The V call is TRBV20-1, the J call TRBJ2-7; no firm D call. This CDR3 comprises 14 residues. The V and J ends lost 5 bases and 0 bases respectively, with 14 bases between them. Germline V gene data show CDR1 as DFQATT and CDR2 as SNEGSKA (reference sequence).

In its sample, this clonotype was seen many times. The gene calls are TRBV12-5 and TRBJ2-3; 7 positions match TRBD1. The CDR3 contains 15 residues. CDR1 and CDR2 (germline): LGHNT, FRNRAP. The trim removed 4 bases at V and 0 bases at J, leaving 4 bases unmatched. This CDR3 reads CASGSGTASTDTQYF. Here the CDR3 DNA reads TGTGCTAGTGGTTCCGGGACAGCTAGCACAGATACGCAGTATTTT.

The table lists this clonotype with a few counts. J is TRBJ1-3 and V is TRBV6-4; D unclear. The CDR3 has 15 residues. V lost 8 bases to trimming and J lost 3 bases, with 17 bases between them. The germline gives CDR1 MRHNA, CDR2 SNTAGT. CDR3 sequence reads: CASPRQVFCGNTIYF. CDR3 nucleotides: TGTGCCAGCCCGAGGCAGGTATTCTGTGGAAACACCATATATTTT.

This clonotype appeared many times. For the CDR3, the DNA is TGTGCCAGCAGTTCAATACGGGACGGATATAGCAATCAGCCCCAGCATTTT. This gives the protein CASSSIRDGYSNQPQHF. The J gene is TRBJ1-5, the V gene TRBV28, with D possibly matching TRBD1 (5 bases). This CDR3 has 17 residues. The germline V gene encodes CDR1 MDHEN and CDR2 SYDVKM. Trimming shortened V by 4 bases and J by 0 bases, and 16 bases separated the two germline ends.

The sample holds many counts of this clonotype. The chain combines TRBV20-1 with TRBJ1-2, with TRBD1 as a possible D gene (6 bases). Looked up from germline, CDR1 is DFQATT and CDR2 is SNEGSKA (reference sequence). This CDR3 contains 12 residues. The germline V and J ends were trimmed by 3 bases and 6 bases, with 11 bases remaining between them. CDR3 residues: CSASPTGNGYTF. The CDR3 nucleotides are TGCAGTGCTAGCCCAACAGGGAATGGCTACACCTTC.